The rows below give T cell receptor beta chains drawn from one sample of a study of T cell repertoires in ileal Crohn's disease. Generated by immunoSEQ multiplex PCR, the TCRdb table keeps only in-frame clones and is missing some. The data show approximately 5,500 clones, over 75% seen once. Specimen: ileal tissue. Every receptor here comes from an adult with Crohn's disease. Both conserved end residues are part of each CDR3. The D gene is left open where the match is weak. Clone sizes are given selectively: once, few, many, or a class where the clone is expanded.

clone size	J gene	D gene	V gene	CDR3 DNA	CDR3 protein
.	TRBJ1-2	TRBD1	TRBV29-1	TGCAGCGTTCCCAGGGGGCCGAGCGTCGACTATGGCTACACCTTC	CSVPRGPSVDYGYTF
.	TRBJ2-7	TRBD1	TRBV23-1	TGCGCCAGCAGTCTGTTCCAATTTAGACAGGGCTACGAGCAGTACTTC	CASSLFQFRQGYEQYF
.	TRBJ1-1	.	TRBV6-5	TGTGCCAGCTTTAACAGGGCGAGGAACACTGAAGCTTTCTTT	CASFNRARNTEAFF
.	TRBJ2-5	.	TRBV30	TGTGCCTGGAGTACCGGAGAGACCCAGTACTTC	CAWSTGETQYF
.	TRBJ2-3	TRBD2	TRBV7-2	TGTGCCAGCAGCTTAGGGAGCGGGGGGGCTAGCACAGATACGCAGTATTTT	CASSLGSGGASTDTQYF
once	TRBJ2-5	.	TRBV7-9	TGTGCCAGCAGCCCCGGCGGAGAAGAGACCCAGTACTTC	CASSPGGEETQYF
.	TRBJ2-2	TRBD2	TRBV4-2	TGTGCCAGCAGCCAAGATCCTAGCGGGGGGGCCCTCACCGGGGAGCTGTTTTTT	CASSQDPSGGALTGELFF
.	TRBJ1-5	TRBD1	TRBV28	TGTGCCAGCAGTCTGAGGGGGCGACAGCCCCAGCATTTT	CASSLRGRQPQHF
.	TRBJ1-2	TRBD1	TRBV27	TGTGCCAGCAGTCGTTCCGGGACAGGGGACTATGGCTACACCTTC	CASSRSGTGDYGYTF
.	TRBJ2-2	TRBD2	TRBV6-1	TGTGCCAGCAGTGAACCGGCGGGGGGGCCGGGCACCGGGGAGCTGTTTTTT	CASSEPAGGPGTGELFF
.	TRBJ2-2	TRBD1	TRBV7-3	TGTGCCAGCACCGAATACCGGGACAGCCCCCGGTGCACCGGGGAGCTGTTTTTT	CASTEYRDSPRCTGELFF
.	TRBJ1-6	.	TRBV1	TGCACCAGCAGCATTCGAACAGGGGGCGTGAATTCACCCCTCCACTTT	CTSSIRTGGVNSPLHF
.	TRBJ1-1	TRBD1	TRBV6-6	TGTGCCAGCAGTTACCCCGGGACAGGTCACACTGAAGCTTTCTTT	CASSYPGTGHTEAFF
.	TRBJ2-5	TRBD1	TRBV7-3	TGTGCCAGCAGCGGAACAGGGGGACAGCATGAGACCCAGTACTTC	CASSGTGGQHETQYF
.	TRBJ2-7	TRBD1	TRBV5-1	TGCGCCAGCAGCTTGTCAAGTATTCGACAGGGGGAGGACGAGCAGTACTTC	CASSLSSIRQGEDEQYF
.	TRBJ2-1	TRBD2	TRBV11-2	TGTGCCAGCAGCTTAGGGTCTGCGGGGGGCCGCACCTGGGGGCAGTTCTTC	CASSLGSAGGRTWGQFF
few	TRBJ2-5	.	TRBV6-6	TGTGCCAGCAGTTACCAAGCGATCCAAGAGACCCAGTACTTC	CASSYQAIQETQYF
.	TRBJ1-5	.	TRBV27	TGTGCCAGCAGTTTAGCCGGGACAAATAGCAATCAGCCCCAGCATTTT	CASSLAGTNSNQPQHF
.	TRBJ2-2	TRBD2	TRBV11-2	TGTGCCAGCAGCTCACGAGCGGGGGCGAACACCGGGGAGCTGTTTTTT	CASSSRAGANTGELFF
.	TRBJ2-4	TRBD1	TRBV30	TGTGCCTGGACCCCGGTGGACAGGGGTTCCATTCAGTACTTC	CAWTPVDRGSIQYF
.	TRBJ2-7	TRBD1	TRBV5-8	TGTGCCAGCAGCTTGGCGTCAGGGGGAACCTACGAGCAGTACTTC	CASSLASGGTYEQYF
.	TRBJ2-5	.	TRBV6-4	TGTGCCAGCAGTGAGGACGGGACAAAGGAGACCCAGTACTTC	CASSEDGTKETQYF
few	TRBJ2-7	.	TRBV30	TGTGCCTGGAAACAGGGATACGAGCAGTACTTC	CAWKQGYEQYF
few	TRBJ2-2	TRBD1	TRBV19	TGTGCCAGTAGTACACAGGGGGCAGGGGAGCTGTTTTTT	CASSTQGAGELFF
few	TRBJ2-7	.	TRBV7-2	TGTGCCAGCAGCTTAGAGGGCCGAGGGAAGGGCTCCTACGAGCAGTACTTC	CASSLEGRGKGSYEQYF
.	TRBJ1-2	TRBD1	TRBV18	TGTGCCAGCTCAGAGGGGGCTGAGGGCTATGGCTACACCTTC	CASSEGAEGYGYTF
.	TRBJ2-1	TRBD2	TRBV6-1	TGTGCCAGCAGGCCAGCGGGGGGGCCCCATGAGCAGTTCTTC	CASRPAGGPHEQFF
.	TRBJ2-1	TRBD2	TRBV12-5	TGTGCTAGTGGTTTGGCGGGCGGGGGTGAGCAGTTCTTC	CASGLAGGGEQFF
.	TRBJ1-2	.	TRBV6-6	TGTGCCAGCAGTTACTCGCCCACAGGGCCCTATGGCTACACCTTC	CASSYSPTGPYGYTF
.	TRBJ1-4	.	TRBV19	TGTGCCAGTAGTAATGAGGCAGGGGCTGAAAAACTGTTTTTT	CASSNEAGAEKLFF
.	TRBJ1-1	.	TRBV5-6	TGTGCCAGCAGGGCTGCAGGGCTGAACACTGAAGCTTTCTTT	CASRAAGLNTEAFF
.	TRBJ2-5	TRBD2	TRBV5-1	TGCGCCAGCAGCGACCCGGTTGGCGGGGGGATCCAAGAGACCCAGTACTTC	CASSDPVGGGIQETQYF
.	TRBJ2-3	TRBD2	TRBV12-5	TGTGCTAGTGGTTCAGGGACTAGCGGGCGCACAGATACGCAGTATTTT	CASGSGTSGRTDTQYF
.	TRBJ1-6	.	TRBV5-1	TGCGCCAGCAGCCAAGACATCTCCTATAATTCCCCCCTCCACTTT	CASSQDISYNSPLHF
.	TRBJ2-5	.	TRBV5-1	TGCGCCAGCAGCTTGACAGCCTTCCAAGAGACCCAGTACTTC	CASSLTAFQETQYF
.	TRBJ1-3	TRBD1	TRBV18	TGTGCCAGCTCACCACCGTGGGCAGGGGGCTCTGGAAACACCATATATTTT	CASSPPWAGGSGNTIYF
.	TRBJ1-2	.	TRBV6-1	TGTGCCAGCAGACCGACAGGCTATGGCTACACCTTC	CASRPTGYGYTF
.	TRBJ2-3	.	TRBV19	TGTGCCAGTCGAGGAGGACTCTATTCCACAGATACGCAGTATTTT	CASRGGLYSTDTQYF
once	TRBJ1-6	.	TRBV5-1	TGCGCCAGCAGCCGTCTCGATAATTCACCCCTCCACTTT	CASSRLDNSPLHF
once	TRBJ1-3	TRBD1	TRBV7-9	TGTGCCAGCAGCCCCCGGGGTGAGACAGGGATAAGCTCTGGAAACACCATATATTTT	CASSPRGETGISSGNTIYF
.	TRBJ1-3	.	TRBV28	TGTGCCAGCAGTCGACAGAGCGCAGCTGGAAACACCATATATTTT	CASSRQSAAGNTIYF